This is a list of T cell receptor beta chains from one sample in a study of blood T cell repertoires in COVID-19. Sequencing used immunoSEQ multiplex PCR; TCRdb keeps in-frame clones, though not all of them. The table has about 16,000 clones, less than 90% seen once. Sequences were obtained from peripheral blood. The receptors were sampled from a woman aged 80 or older with COVID-19, enrolled during active disease. Both conserved end residues are part of each CDR3. The order of the fields is J gene, D gene, clone size, V gene, CDR3 protein, CDR3 DNA. The D gene is left open where the match is weak. For some rows the clone size is stated as once, few or many, or as a class when expanded; others skip it.

J gene: TRBJ1-2; D gene: TRBD1; clone size: .; V gene: TRBV6-1; CDR3 protein: CASSSGQGSYGYTF; CDR3 DNA: TGTGCCAGCAGTTCCGGACAGGGAAGCTATGGCTACACCTTC
J gene: TRBJ1-2; D gene: TRBD1; clone size: .; V gene: TRBV28; CDR3 protein: CASRWDSGYTF; CDR3 DNA: TGTGCCAGCAGATGGGACAGTGGCTACACCTTC
J gene: TRBJ1-2; D gene: .; clone size: .; V gene: TRBV6-2/TRBV6-3; CDR3 protein: CASSYSGEGFYGYTF; CDR3 DNA: TGTGCCAGCAGTTACTCAGGAGAGGGTTTCTATGGCTACACCTTC
J gene: TRBJ2-3; D gene: TRBD2; clone size: .; V gene: TRBV3-1/TRBV3-2; CDR3 protein: CASSQGGGVDTQYF; CDR3 DNA: TGTGCCAGCAGCCAAGGGGGAGGGGTCGATACGCAGTATTTT
J gene: TRBJ1-2; D gene: .; clone size: .; V gene: TRBV3-1/TRBV3-2; CDR3 protein: CASSQVGSDYGYTF; CDR3 DNA: TGTGCCAGCAGCCAAGTGGGCAGTGACTATGGCTACACCTTC
J gene: TRBJ2-1; D gene: TRBD2; clone size: .; V gene: TRBV24-1; CDR3 protein: CATTGGTGAYNEQFF; CDR3 DNA: TGTGCCACCACGGGAGGAACGGGAGCGTACAATGAGCAGTTCTTC
J gene: TRBJ2-1; D gene: TRBD2; clone size: .; V gene: TRBV7-9; CDR3 protein: CASSPSGTGNEQFF; CDR3 DNA: TGTGCCAGCAGCCCTAGCGGGACGGGCAATGAGCAGTTCTTC
J gene: TRBJ1-1; D gene: .; clone size: once; V gene: TRBV6-5; CDR3 protein: CASSLGGGTEAFF; CDR3 DNA: TGTGCCAGCAGTCTGGGCGGGGGCACTGAAGCTTTCTTT
J gene: TRBJ2-3; D gene: TRBD1; clone size: .; V gene: TRBV6-6; CDR3 protein: CASSYRGPSSTDTQYF; CDR3 DNA: TGTGCCAGCAGTTATAGGGGGCCCTCTAGCACAGATACGCAGTATTTT
J gene: TRBJ1-5; D gene: .; clone size: .; V gene: TRBV7-2; CDR3 protein: CASSLKGPDSYSNQPQHF; CDR3 DNA: TGTGCCAGCAGCTTAAAGGGCCCAGACAGTTATAGCAATCAGCCCCAGCATTTT
J gene: TRBJ2-1; D gene: TRBD2; clone size: .; V gene: TRBV19; CDR3 protein: CASSIDRAGRGEQFF; CDR3 DNA: TGTGCCAGTAGTATAGATCGAGCGGGGAGAGGGGAGCAGTTCTTC